This entry features one TCR beta chain sequence. This receptor's antigen is unknown. No qualities accompany the bases; no much larger clone lies one base away. The germline V end is reduced by 6 bases and the J end by 7 bases; junction bases left unmatched: 9. The CDR3 measures 15 amino acids from cysteine to phenylalanine. Of the read, only the CDR3 DNA is kept; its 45 bases are in frame from base 1. The germline V gene encodes CDR1 MNHNY and CDR2 SVGAGI (reference sequence). The data are from a study of shared clonotypes between healthy human individuals (dated by TCRdb to the early 2020s). Regarding the study in general: A few men and two women, aged 18 to 49 years, made up the cohort. Per donor, three plates each were used for CD4 naive and CD4 memory, two for CD8 naive, and one for CD8 memory. To estimate repertoire size and how much clonotypes are shared between individuals, the study performed deep sequencing of blood TCR repertoires from a few healthy adults. Different laboratories and diverse techniques were used to prepare libraries and sequence TCR repertoires, to increase sequencing depth and limit assay-specific biases. Leukapheresis yielded between about 0.9 and 8.9 billion PBMCs per donor. Study-wide findings and limitations: Rarefaction of sorted-subset datasets indicated incomplete sequencing despite the large sequencing depth. Higher generation probabilities were observed for clonotypes shared by all four sorted-subset donors than for non-shared clonotypes. Sharing across several donors was observed for around 5% of naive CD4, less than 4% of naive CD8, roughly 2.3% of memory CD4, and around 0.4% of memory CD8 clonotypes. Estimated clonotype richness was generally larger for naive than for memory subsets. Based on pairwise subsampling, the degree of clonotype sharing among donors was expected to be affected by sequencing depth. The genetic and exposure-history diversity represented was limited by the small number of donors. Only blood was sampled, and tissue TCR repertoires likely differ from those in blood.

TCR CDR3 regions were amplified from genomic DNA by multiplex PCR using the deep immunoSEQ assay. Extracted genomic DNA from each cell subset was spread evenly across all wells of several immunoSEQ 96-well plates, with each plate serving as a replicate. For sorted subsets, around 200 ng genomic DNA, equal to some 28,000 T cell genomes, was loaded into each replicate PCR. The purified libraries were quantified using a Qubit 3.0 fluorometer, sized with a Bioanalyzer 2100, and then quantified again using the KAPA Library Quantification kit. A separate single-read 150-cycle Illumina NextSeq 550 flow cell was used to sequence each immunoSEQ 96-well plate. The source study handled its data this way. Because the immunoSEQ output held only junctional sequences and lacked quality scores, the filtering could not match the filtering applied to full-length reads. To assign V/J genes and CDR3, sequences were annotated against IMGT germline references using PyIR, a Python wrapper for IgBLAST v1.9. Reads with weak V/J assignments (E-value above 1e-6), missing CDR3, stop codons, out-of-frame junctions, or ambiguous translated residues were removed. V3J clonotypes were defined as sequences sharing an identical inferred V gene, J gene, and CDR3 amino acid sequence. Percentage overlap between repertoires was calculated by dividing the number of shared unique clonotypes by the size of the smaller repertoire. RTK rarefaction, the Chao1 estimator, and Recon v2.1 estimates of unobserved clonotypes were used to assess repertoire richness. Generation probabilities were computed with OLGA for all TCRbeta clonotypes obtained by the gDNA method from four donors. Entries here come from immuneACCESS through TCRdb and include only in-frame sequences with V and J called. Some clones fail to appear in such tables; in the studies checked, an unresolved V gene covers under half of the shortfall, and the cause of the remainder is unknown. V and J calls and clone size follow that table, whereas D and trimming were derived from the DNA. Within this sample are around 2.5 million clones, with 80% to 95% of them counted one time only. The ten largest clones take up about 0.34% of the sample.

The donors were healthy, HIV-negative adults who had no recently reported acute infections or vaccinations. Every donor was a Caucasian adult residing in Nashville, Tennessee, USA. CD4+ T cells were enriched by magnetic negative selection, after which naive cells were positively selected on CD45RA and the negative fraction was taken as the memory subset. After blood collection by leukapheresis, PBMCs were isolated using Ficoll-Histopaque density gradient centrifugation and then cryopreserved in the vapor phase of liquid nitrogen. Analytical flow cytometry was used to check the purity and quantity of each magnetically sorted T cell population. Each sorted fraction had its genomic DNA isolated and then quantified by UV absorbance on a Nanodrop 2000c.

Sequenced material: naive CD4+ T cells from PBMCs. Taken with the paper, the label for cell subset or site translates to: CD45RA+ positively selected. The chain links TRBV6-6 with TRBJ1-6; TRBD1 lines up with 7 middle nucleotides. The clonotype originates from a man between 18 and 29 years old in good health. Some clones in this sample may be carry-over from other donors' samples. In nucleotides, the sequence is TGTGCCAGCAGCAAGGGACAGCTCGAGAATTCACCCCTCCACTTT. Its translation reads: CASSKGQLENSPLHF.